The 13 T cell receptor beta chains in this list originate from one sample, sequenced in a study of regulatory T cells in long-lasting Graves disease. Relying on iRepertoire HTBI primers and Arm-PCR of CDR3 regions, the team built TCR beta libraries. TCRdb ran MiXCR on the multiplex PCR reads and lists one entry per CDR3 protein. The repertoire holds 400,000 to 600,000 distinct CDR3 sequences, about 22% seen once, with 7.1% in the top ten. Noted time point: persistent/refractory GD, antithyroid drugs over 5 years with positive TRAb. Preparation of the TCR library used RNA extracted from PBMCs. Here the sequenced sample was peripheral blood mononuclear cells (PBMCs), taken when the disease was refractory, from a patient treated with antithyroid drugs. These receptors came from a female donor with Graves disease.

The chain recombines TRBV24-1 with TRBJ1-5; D is unclear. Germline V gene lookup returns CDR1 KGHDR and CDR2 SFDVKD. The CDR3 runs 13 residues. Trimming pared 5 bases from V and 5 bases from J, leaving 9 bases between. CDR3 sequence reads: CATSGDGHQPQHF. CDR3 coding DNA: TGTGCCACCAGTGGAGACGGACATCAGCCCCAGCATTTT.

This clonotype showed up just a few times. The J gene is TRBJ1-2, the V gene TRBV5-6, with a possible D match to TRBD1 (5 bases). This CDR3 has 12 residues. V lost 1 base to trimming and J lost 7 bases, with 8 bases between them. The germline CDR1 and CDR2 sequences are SGHDT and YYEEEE. In DNA form, the CDR3 reads TGTGCCAGCAGCTTGATTGGGGGTGGCTACACCTTC. This codes for CASSLIGGGYTF.

This clonotype was recorded a few times. The rearrangement joins TRBV12-3 or TRBV12-4 to TRBJ2-1; D is uncertain. The CDR3 has 14 amino acids. V shed 7 bases and J shed 4 bases, with 14 bases lying between them. CDR3 sequence (DNA): TGTGCCAGCAATTCAAGGACCGCATACAATGAGCAGTTCTTC. As protein: CASNSRTAYNEQFF.

The chain carries TRBV24-1 and TRBJ1-5, with D perhaps TRBD1 (5 bases). CDR1 and CDR2 from the germline V gene are KGHDR and SFDVKD. V lost 8 bases, J lost 1 base, and 14 bases lay in between. The CDR3 runs to 15 residues. CDR3 protein: CATKRRGLSNQPQHF. For the CDR3, the DNA is TGTGCCACCAAGAGGCGGGGCCTGAGCAATCAGCCCCAGCATTTT.

The table lists this clonotype with many counts. The chain combines TRBV28 with TRBJ2-5; 7 bases map to TRBD1. The V and J ends lost 6 bases and 4 bases, in that order; junction bases with no gene match: 8. The CDR3 loop spans 14 amino acids. The germline V gene encodes CDR1 MDHEN and CDR2 SYDVKM. The CDR3 bases are TGTGCCAGCAGGAACAGACAGGGTGCAGAGACCCAGTACTTC. Its protein product is CASRNRQGAETQYF.

The chain combines TRBV6-1 with TRBJ2-3, with 7 bases identical to TRBD2. The CDR3 contains 17 residues. Germline CDR1 MNHNS, CDR2 SASEGT. V dropped 8 bases and J dropped 3; count of bases not matched to a gene: 17. DNA for the CDR3: TGTGCCAGCCGGAAGCTAGCCAGCGGGATGAATACAGATACGCAGTATTTT. This translates into CASRKLASGMNTDTQYF.

This clonotype was detected only a few times. The J gene is TRBJ2-7, the V gene TRBV3-1; D gene uncertain. CDR1 is LGHDT, CDR2 YNNKEL, per germline (reference sequence). The CDR3 runs 15 residues. The V end lost 4 bases, the J end lost 2 bases, and 15 bases lay between the germline ends. The CDR3 is CASSPPSGIPYEQYF. CDR3 nucleotides: TGTGCCAGCAGCCCTCCCTCGGGCATCCCCTACGAGCAGTACTTC.

There are many counts of this clonotype. The V call is TRBV5-1, the J call TRBJ1-5; TRBD1 agrees at 7 bases. Unmatched junction bases numbered 8, after V lost 4 bases and J lost 7 bases. CDR1 and CDR2 from the germline V gene are SGHRS and YFSETQ. This CDR3 region has 14 residues. DNA for the CDR3: TGCGCCAGCAGCACTCAGGGGGGGGAGCAGCCCCAGCATTTT. Its protein product is CASSTQGGEQPQHF.

This chain uses TRBV28 with TRBJ1-2; D gene ambiguous. Trimming removed 3 bases from V and 3 bases from J, with 14 bases in between. The CDR3 has 15 amino acids. Germline-derived CDR1 and CDR2 are MDHEN and SYDVKM. CDR3 loop: CASSFAEGADYGYTF. The CDR3 DNA sequence: TGTGCCAGCAGTTTTGCGGAGGGCGCGGACTATGGCTACACCTTC.

J is TRBJ2-7 and V is TRBV10-1; 8 bases are shared with TRBD1. The J segment lost 3 bases and the V segment lost 5 bases, leaving 9 bases of the junction unmatched. The CDR3 loop spans 15 amino acids. In germline, CDR1 is WNHNN, CDR2 SYGVQD (reference sequence). In DNA form, the CDR3 reads TGCGCCAGCAGTCCGATTGGGGACAGGTACTACGAGCAGTACTTC. As protein: CASSPIGDRYYEQYF.

With regard to this clonotype: The junction departs from the called germline gene at one end, perhaps through a read error. The gene calls are TRBV6-1 and TRBJ2-5; tentatively, D is TRBD1 or TRBD2 (6 bases each). Germline CDR1 reads MNHNS; CDR2 reads SASEGT. This CDR3 spans 12 amino acids. DNA of the CDR3: TGTGCCAGCAGTGATAGGTTGGAGAGGGGGGACTTC. This translates into CASSDRLERGDF.

The chain recombines TRBV29-1 with TRBJ2-7, with D tentatively TRBD1 (5 bases). In germline, CDR1 is SQVTM, CDR2 ANQGSEA. This CDR3 region has 14 residues. Trimming shortened V by 4 bases and J by 0 bases, and 13 bases separated the two germline ends. CDR3 nucleotides: TGCAGCGTTGTTTATTGGGGCGGCTCCTACGAGCAGTACTTC. Protein: CSVVYWGGSYEQYF.

This chain links TRBV5-4 with TRBJ2-4, with 9 bases fitting TRBD1. Germline lookup yields CDR1 SGHNT and CDR2 YYREEE (reference sequence). J lost 5 bases, V lost 4 bases, and 10 bases had no gene match. This CDR3 is built from 16 residues. The CDR3 sequence: CASSISGQGHENIQYF. CDR3 nucleotides: TGTGCCAGCAGCATATCGGGACAGGGTCATGAAAACATTCAGTACTTC.